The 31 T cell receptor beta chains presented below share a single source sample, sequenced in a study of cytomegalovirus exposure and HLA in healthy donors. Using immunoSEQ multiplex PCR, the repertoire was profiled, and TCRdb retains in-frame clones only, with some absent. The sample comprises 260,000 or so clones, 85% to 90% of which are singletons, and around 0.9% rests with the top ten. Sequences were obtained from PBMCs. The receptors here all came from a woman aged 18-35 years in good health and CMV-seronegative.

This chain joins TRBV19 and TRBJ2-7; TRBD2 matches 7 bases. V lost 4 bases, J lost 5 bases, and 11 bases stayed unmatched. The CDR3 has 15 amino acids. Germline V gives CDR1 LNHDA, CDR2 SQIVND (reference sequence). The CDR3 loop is CASSKGGLESDEQYF. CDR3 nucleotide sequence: TGTGCCAGTAGTAAGGGCGGACTAGAGAGCGACGAGCAGTACTTC.

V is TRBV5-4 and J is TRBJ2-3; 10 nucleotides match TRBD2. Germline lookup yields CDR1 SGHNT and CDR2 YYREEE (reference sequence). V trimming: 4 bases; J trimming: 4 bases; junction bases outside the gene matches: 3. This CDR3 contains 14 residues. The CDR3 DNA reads TGTGCCAGCAGCCCTAGCGGGAGCGCAGATACGCAGTATTTT. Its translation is CASSPSGSADTQYF.

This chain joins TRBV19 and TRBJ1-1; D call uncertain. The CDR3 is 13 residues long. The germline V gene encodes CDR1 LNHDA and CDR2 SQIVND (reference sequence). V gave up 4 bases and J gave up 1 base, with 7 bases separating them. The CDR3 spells CASSKQPNTEAFF. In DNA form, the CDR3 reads TGTGCCAGTAGTAAACAGCCGAACACTGAAGCTTTCTTT.

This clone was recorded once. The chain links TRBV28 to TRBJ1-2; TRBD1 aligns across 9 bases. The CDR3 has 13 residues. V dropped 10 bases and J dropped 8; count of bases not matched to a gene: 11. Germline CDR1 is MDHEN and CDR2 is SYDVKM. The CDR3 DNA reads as TGTGCCAACTCCCGGGACAGGGTTGGCGGCTACACCTTC. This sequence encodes CANSRDRVGGYTF.

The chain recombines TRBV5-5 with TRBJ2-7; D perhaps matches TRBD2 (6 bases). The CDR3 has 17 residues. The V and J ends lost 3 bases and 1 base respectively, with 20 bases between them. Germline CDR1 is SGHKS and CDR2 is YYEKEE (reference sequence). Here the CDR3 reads CASSSITERVASYEQYF. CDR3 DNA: TGTGCCAGCAGCTCCATCACGGAGCGGGTAGCTTCCTACGAGCAGTACTTC.

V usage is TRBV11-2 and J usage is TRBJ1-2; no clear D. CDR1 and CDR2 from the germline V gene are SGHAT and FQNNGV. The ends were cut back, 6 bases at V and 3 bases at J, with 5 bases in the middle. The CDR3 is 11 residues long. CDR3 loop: CASSHDYGYTF. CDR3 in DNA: TGTGCCAGCAGTCATGACTATGGCTACACCTTC.

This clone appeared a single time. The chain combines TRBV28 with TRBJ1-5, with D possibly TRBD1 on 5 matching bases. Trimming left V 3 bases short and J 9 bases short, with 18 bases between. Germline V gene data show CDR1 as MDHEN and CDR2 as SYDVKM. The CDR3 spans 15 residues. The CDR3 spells CASSFRGGPFRPQHF. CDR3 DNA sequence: TGTGCCAGCAGTTTCCGGGGGGGACCCTTTCGGCCCCAGCATTTT.

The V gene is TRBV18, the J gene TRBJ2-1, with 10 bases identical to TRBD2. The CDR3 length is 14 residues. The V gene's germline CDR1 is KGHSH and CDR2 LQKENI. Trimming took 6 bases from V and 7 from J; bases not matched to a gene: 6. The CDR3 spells CASSQREGENEQFF. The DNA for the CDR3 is TGTGCCAGCTCTCAGCGGGAGGGCGAGAATGAGCAGTTCTTC.

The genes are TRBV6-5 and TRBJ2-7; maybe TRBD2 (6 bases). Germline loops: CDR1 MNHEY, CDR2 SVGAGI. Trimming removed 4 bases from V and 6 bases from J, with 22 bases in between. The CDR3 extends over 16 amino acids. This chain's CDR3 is CASSLGPTGGLAEQYF. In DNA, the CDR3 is TGTGCCAGCAGTTTGGGGCCGACTGGGGGGTTAGCCGAGCAGTACTTC.

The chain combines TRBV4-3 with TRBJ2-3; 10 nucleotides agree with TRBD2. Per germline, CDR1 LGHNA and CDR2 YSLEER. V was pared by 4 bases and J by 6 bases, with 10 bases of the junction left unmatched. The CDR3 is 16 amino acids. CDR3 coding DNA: TGCGCCAGCAGCCCTGATCCTAGCGGGGGATCGGATACGCAGTATTTT. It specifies CASSPDPSGGSDTQYF.

The CDR3 here is CAIQGISDEAFF. The CDR3 DNA is TGTGCCATCCAGGGGATATCGGATGAAGCTTTCTTT. The rearrangement uses TRBV28 and TRBJ1-1; possibly TRBD1 for D (6 bases). CDR3 length: 12 amino acids. The germline V gene encodes CDR1 MDHEN and CDR2 SYDVKM. V was cut by 10 bases and J by 7 bases, with 16 bases left in between.

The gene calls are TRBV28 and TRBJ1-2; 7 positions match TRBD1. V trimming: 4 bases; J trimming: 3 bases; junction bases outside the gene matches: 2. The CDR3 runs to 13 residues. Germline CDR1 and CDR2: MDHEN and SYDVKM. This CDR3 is CASSWTGHYGYTF. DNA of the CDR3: TGTGCCAGCAGTTGGACAGGTCACTATGGCTACACCTTC.

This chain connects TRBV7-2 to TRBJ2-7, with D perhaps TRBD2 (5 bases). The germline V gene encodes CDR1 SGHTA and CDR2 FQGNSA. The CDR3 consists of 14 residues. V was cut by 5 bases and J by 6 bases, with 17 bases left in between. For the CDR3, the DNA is TGTGCCAGCAGCGCCGACTACGCTTCAGGCGAGCAGTACTTC. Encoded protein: CASSADYASGEQYF.

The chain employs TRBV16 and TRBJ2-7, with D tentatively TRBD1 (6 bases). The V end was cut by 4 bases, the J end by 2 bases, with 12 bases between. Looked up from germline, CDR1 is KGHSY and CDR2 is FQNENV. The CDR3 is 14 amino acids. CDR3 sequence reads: CASSPQGWAYEQYF. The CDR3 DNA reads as TGTGCCAGCAGCCCCCAGGGGTGGGCCTACGAGCAGTACTTC.

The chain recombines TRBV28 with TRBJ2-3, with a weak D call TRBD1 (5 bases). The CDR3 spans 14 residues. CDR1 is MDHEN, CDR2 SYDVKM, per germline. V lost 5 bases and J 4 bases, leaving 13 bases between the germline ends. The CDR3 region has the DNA TGTGCCAGCAGTCCTCCAGGGTTCGCAGATACGCAGTATTTT. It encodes CASSPPGFADTQYF.

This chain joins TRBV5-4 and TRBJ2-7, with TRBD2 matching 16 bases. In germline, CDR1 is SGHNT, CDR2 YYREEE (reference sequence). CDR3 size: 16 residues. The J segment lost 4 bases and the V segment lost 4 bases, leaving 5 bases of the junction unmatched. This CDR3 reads CASSAGLAGGPYEQYF. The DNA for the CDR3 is TGTGCCAGCAGCGCGGGACTAGCGGGAGGGCCTTACGAGCAGTACTTC.

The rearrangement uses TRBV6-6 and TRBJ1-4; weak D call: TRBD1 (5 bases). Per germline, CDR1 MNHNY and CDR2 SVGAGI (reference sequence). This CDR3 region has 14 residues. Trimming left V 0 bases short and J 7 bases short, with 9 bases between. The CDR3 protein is CASSYSRTREKLFF. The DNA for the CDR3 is TGTGCCAGCAGTTACTCGAGGACACGTGAAAAACTGTTTTTT.

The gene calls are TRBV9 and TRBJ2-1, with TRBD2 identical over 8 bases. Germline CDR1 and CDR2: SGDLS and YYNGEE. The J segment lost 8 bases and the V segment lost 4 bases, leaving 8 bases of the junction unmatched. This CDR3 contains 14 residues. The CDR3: CASSSQTSDDEQFF. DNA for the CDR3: TGTGCCAGCAGCTCCCAGACTAGCGATGATGAGCAGTTCTTC.

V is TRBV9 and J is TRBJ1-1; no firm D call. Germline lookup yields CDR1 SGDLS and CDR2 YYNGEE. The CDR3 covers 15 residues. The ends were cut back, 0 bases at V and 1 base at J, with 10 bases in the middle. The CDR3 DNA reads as TGTGCCAGCAGCGTAGCCGGAGACGGGAACACTGAAGCTTTCTTT. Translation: CASSVAGDGNTEAFF.

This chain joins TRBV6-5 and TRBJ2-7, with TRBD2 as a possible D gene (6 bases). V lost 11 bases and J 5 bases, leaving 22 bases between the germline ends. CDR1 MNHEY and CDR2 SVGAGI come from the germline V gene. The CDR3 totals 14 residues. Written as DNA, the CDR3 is TGTGCCTCGCGGGCGTTCAGGAGGGGCGACGAGCAGTACTTC. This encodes CASRAFRRGDEQYF.

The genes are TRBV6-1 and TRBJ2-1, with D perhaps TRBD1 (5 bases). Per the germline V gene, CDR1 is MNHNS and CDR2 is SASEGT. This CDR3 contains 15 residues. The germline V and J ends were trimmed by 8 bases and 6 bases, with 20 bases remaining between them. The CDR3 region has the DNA TGTGCCAGCCGCGATAGGGGCAGTTGGGGCAATGAGCAGTTCTTC. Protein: CASRDRGSWGNEQFF.

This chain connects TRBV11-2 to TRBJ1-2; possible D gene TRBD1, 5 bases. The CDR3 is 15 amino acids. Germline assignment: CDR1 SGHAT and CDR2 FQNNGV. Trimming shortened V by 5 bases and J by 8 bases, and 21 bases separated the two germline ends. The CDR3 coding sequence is TGTGCCAGCAGCCCGGTATTAGGGGCCCGGGGGGGCTACACCTTC. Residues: CASSPVLGARGGYTF.

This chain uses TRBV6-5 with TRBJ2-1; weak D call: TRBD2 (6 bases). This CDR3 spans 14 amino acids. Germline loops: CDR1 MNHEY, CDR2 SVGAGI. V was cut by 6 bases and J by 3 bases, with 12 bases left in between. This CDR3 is CASSSLGGYNEQFF. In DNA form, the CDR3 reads TGTGCCAGCAGCTCCCTCGGGGGCTACAATGAGCAGTTCTTC.

In DNA, the CDR3 is TGCGCCAGCAGCCAAGCGGTAGCGGGAGGAATTAACGGGGAGCTGTTTTTT. Protein: CASSQAVAGGINGELFF. The rearrangement uses TRBV4-3 and TRBJ2-2; TRBD2 aligns across 10 bases. This CDR3 region has 17 residues. Germline CDR1 is LGHNA and CDR2 is YSLEER. V lost 1 base, J lost 7 bases, and 9 bases stayed unmatched.

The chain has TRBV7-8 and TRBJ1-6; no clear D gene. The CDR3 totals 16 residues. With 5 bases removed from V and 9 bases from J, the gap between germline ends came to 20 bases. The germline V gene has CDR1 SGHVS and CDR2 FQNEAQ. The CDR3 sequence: CASSTSRWTSSSPLHF. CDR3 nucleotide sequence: TGTGCCAGCAGCACAAGCCGGTGGACTAGCAGTTCACCCCTCCACTTT.

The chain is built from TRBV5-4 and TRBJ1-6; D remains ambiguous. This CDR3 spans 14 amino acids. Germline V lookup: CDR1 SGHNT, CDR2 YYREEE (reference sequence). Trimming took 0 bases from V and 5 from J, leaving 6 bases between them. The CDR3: CASSLVENNSPLHF. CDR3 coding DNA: TGTGCCAGCAGCTTGGTAGAGAATAATTCACCCCTCCACTTT.

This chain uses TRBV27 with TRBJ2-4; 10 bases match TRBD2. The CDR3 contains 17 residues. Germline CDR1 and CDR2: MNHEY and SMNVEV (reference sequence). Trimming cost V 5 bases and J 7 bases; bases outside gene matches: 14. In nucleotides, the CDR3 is TGTGCCAGCAGTCACACTAGCGGGATCGGGAGGACGAACATTCAGTACTTC. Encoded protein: CASSHTSGIGRTNIQYF.

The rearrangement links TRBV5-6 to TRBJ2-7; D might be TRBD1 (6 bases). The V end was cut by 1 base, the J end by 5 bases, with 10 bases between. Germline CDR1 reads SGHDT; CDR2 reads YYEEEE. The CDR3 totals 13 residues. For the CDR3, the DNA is TGTGCCAGCAGCTTGCAGGGGCGCGACGAGCAGTACTTC. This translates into CASSLQGRDEQYF.

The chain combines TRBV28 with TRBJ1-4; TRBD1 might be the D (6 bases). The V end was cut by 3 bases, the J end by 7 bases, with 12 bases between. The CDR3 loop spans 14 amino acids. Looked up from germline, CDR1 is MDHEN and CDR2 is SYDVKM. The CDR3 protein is CASSLAGASEKLFF. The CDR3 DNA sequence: TGTGCCAGCAGTTTGGCAGGGGCAAGTGAAAAACTGTTTTTT.

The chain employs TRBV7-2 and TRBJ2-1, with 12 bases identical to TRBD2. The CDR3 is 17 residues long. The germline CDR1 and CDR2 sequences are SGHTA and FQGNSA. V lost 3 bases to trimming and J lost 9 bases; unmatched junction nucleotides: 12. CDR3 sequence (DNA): TGTGCCAGCAGCTTCCAATTGACTAGCGGGAGACGGGGTGAGCAGTTCTTC. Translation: CASSFQLTSGRRGEQFF.

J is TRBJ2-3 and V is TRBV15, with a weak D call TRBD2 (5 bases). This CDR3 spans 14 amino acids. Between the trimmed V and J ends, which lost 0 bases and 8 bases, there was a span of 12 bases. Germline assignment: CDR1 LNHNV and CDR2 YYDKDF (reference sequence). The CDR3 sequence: CATSRDESRGTQYF. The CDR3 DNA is TGTGCCACCAGCAGAGATGAGAGTCGGGGTACGCAGTATTTT.